What follows are 10 T cell receptor beta chains derived from one specimen sequenced in a study of cytomegalovirus exposure and HLA in healthy donors. Sequencing was performed with immunoSEQ multiplex PCR; in TCRdb, only in-frame clones are kept and a portion is missing. The sample lists 200,000 or so clones, around 90% seen once, with more than 1.5% in the top ten. The sequenced sample consisted of PBMCs. The origin of the receptors is a woman in her late teens or twenties in good health and CMV-seropositive.

The V call is TRBV10-1, the J call TRBJ2-2, with TRBD1 as a possible D gene (6 bases). Trimming removed 4 bases from V and 6 bases from J, with 15 bases in between. CDR3 length equals 15 residues. The germline V gene has CDR1 WNHNN and CDR2 SYGVQD (reference sequence). CDR3: CASSGGKRGSGELFF. CDR3 coding DNA: TGCGCCAGCAGTGGAGGGAAAAGGGGGTCCGGGGAGCTGTTTTTT.

This clone was recorded only once. The V call is TRBV6-6, the J call TRBJ2-2, with 10 bases lining up with TRBD1. Germline V gene lookup returns CDR1 MNHNY and CDR2 SVGAGI (reference sequence). There are 15 residues in the CDR3. Trimming took 4 bases from V and 5 from J; bases not matched to a gene: 4. The CDR3 coding sequence is TGTGCCAGCAGTTCGGGACAGGGGAGAACCGGGGAGCTGTTTTTT. Translating gives CASSSGQGRTGELFF.

The chain carries TRBV10-3 and TRBJ1-1; D unclear. The CDR3 runs to 13 residues. The ends were cut back, 10 bases at V and 1 base at J, with 13 bases in the middle. Germline V gene lookup returns CDR1 ENHRY and CDR2 SYGVKD. CDR3 loop: CATTQQANTEAFF. CDR3 DNA: TGTGCCACCACACAGCAGGCGAACACTGAAGCTTTCTTT.

The chain links TRBV5-1 to TRBJ2-1, with TRBD2 matching over 7 bases. From germline, CDR1 is SGHRS and CDR2 YFSETQ. The V gene end was trimmed by 0 bases and the J gene end by 7 bases; junction bases not matched to a gene: 7. This CDR3 has 15 residues. CDR3 sequence (DNA): TGCGCCAGCAGCTTGGAGGCGGGAGTAGTGAATGAGCAGTTCTTC. The encoded protein is CASSLEAGVVNEQFF.

The chain uses TRBV7-2 and TRBJ1-1, with 7 nucleotides matching TRBD1. This CDR3 is built from 14 residues. Germline CDR1 and CDR2: SGHTA and FQGNSA. V lost 5 bases and J lost 1; bases outside the gene matches: 4. This CDR3 is CASSRGQANTEAFF. As DNA, the CDR3 is TGTGCCAGCAGCAGAGGACAGGCGAACACTGAAGCTTTCTTT.

This chain uses TRBV18 with TRBJ1-2; D is unresolved. The V end was cut by 5 bases, the J end by 2 bases, with 9 bases between. This CDR3 is 13 amino acids long. Per germline, CDR1 KGHSH and CDR2 LQKENI. The CDR3 loop is CASSNGRNYGYTF. The CDR3 DNA follows: TGTGCCAGCTCAAACGGGAGAAACTATGGCTACACCTTC.

The chain carries TRBV10-3 and TRBJ1-4, with 8 bases lining up with TRBD1. Germline CDR1 reads ENHRY; CDR2 reads SYGVKD. The ends lost 2 bases at V and 2 bases at J; junction bases unmatched: 4. The CDR3 has 16 residues. CDR3 in amino acids: CAISEGQGATNEKLFF. The DNA of the CDR3 is TGTGCCATCAGTGAGGGTCAGGGGGCGACTAATGAAAAACTGTTTTTT.

This chain connects TRBV9 to TRBJ1-3; TRBD1 aligns across 8 bases. CDR3 size: 15 residues. Germline values: CDR1 SGDLS, CDR2 YYNGEE. With 4 bases clipped from V and 3 bases from J, the junction kept 6 bases outside the gene matches. The CDR3 coding sequence is TGTGCCAGCAGCTTTCCCGACAGGGGTGGAAACACCATATATTTT. Translating it yields CASSFPDRGGNTIYF.

V and J are TRBV4-1 and TRBJ2-4, with no clear D. V dropped 3 bases and J dropped 0 bases, with 15 bases sitting between them. CDR3 length: 17 amino acids. The V gene's germline CDR1 is MGHRA and CDR2 YSYEKL. Here the CDR3 DNA reads TGCGCCAGCAGCCACGGGTCCCGCCTACTAGCCAAAAACATTCAGTACTTC. Protein product: CASSHGSRLLAKNIQYF.

This sequence joins TRBV10-3 and TRBJ1-4; D gene unclear. This CDR3 is 14 amino acids long. Trimming removed 2 bases at V and 4 bases at J, with 8 bases between. Germline CDR1 ENHRY, CDR2 SYGVKD. The CDR3 loop is CAISEIGSNEKLFF. DNA of the CDR3: TGTGCCATCAGTGAGATTGGCAGTAATGAAAAACTGTTTTTT.